The 11 T cell receptor beta chains in this list originate from one sample, sequenced in a study of blood T cell repertoires in COVID-19. Profiling relied on immunoSEQ multiplex PCR, and the TCRdb table lists in-frame clones only, not all of them. Of some 160,000 clones listed, 85% to 90% are singletons. The sequenced sample was peripheral blood. The source of these receptors is a man in his fifties or sixties who had recovered from COVID-19.

V and J are TRBV7-8 and TRBJ1-2; D is ambiguous. The CDR3 covers 13 residues. With 8 bases removed from V and 3 bases from J, the gap between germline ends came to 13 bases. CDR1 and CDR2 (germline): SGHVS, FQNEAQ. The CDR3 loop is CASGEAFDYGYTF. The CDR3 coding sequence is TGTGCCAGCGGCGAGGCGTTCGACTATGGCTACACCTTC. The whole variable domain, filled in from reference TRBV7-8 and TRBJ1-2, reads GAGVSQSPRYKVAKRGQDVALRCDPISGHVSLFWYQQALGQGPEFLTYFQNEAQLDKSGLPSDRFFAERPEGSVSTLKIQRTQQEDSAVYLCASGEAFDYGYTFGSGTRLTVV.

This chain connects TRBV24-1 to TRBJ2-5, with D hard to call. The CDR3 is 15 residues long. In germline, CDR1 is KGHDR, CDR2 SFDVKD. Trimming left V 0 bases short and J 5 bases short, with 12 bases between. The CDR3 nucleotides read TGTGCCACCAGTGATTTGGGGCGTGACCCGGAGACCCAGTACTTC. It encodes CATSDLGRDPETQYF.

The gene calls are TRBV9 and TRBJ2-1; TRBD2 aligns across 9 bases. The J segment lost 5 bases and the V segment lost 4 bases, leaving 13 bases of the junction unmatched. The germline CDR1 and CDR2 sequences are SGDLS and YYNGEE. The CDR3 contains 17 residues. DNA of the CDR3: TGTGCCAGCAGCACGCGACCGGGACTAGCTTATAACAATGAGCAGTTCTTC. This gives the protein CASSTRPGLAYNNEQFF.

This chain joins TRBV7-9 and TRBJ1-5; weak D call: TRBD1 (5 bases). CDR1 is SEHNR and CDR2 is FQNEAQ in the germline V gene (reference sequence). The CDR3 loop spans 15 amino acids. With 3 bases removed from V and 8 bases from J, the gap between germline ends came to 17 bases. The CDR3 protein is CASSFGQGISEPQHF. Written as DNA, the CDR3 is TGTGCCAGCAGCTTTGGGCAGGGTATCAGTGAGCCCCAGCATTTT.

The chain is built from TRBV7-2 and TRBJ1-5; 7 bases agree with TRBD1. Trimming removed 3 bases from V and 6 bases from J; junction bases left unmatched: 11. Germline V CDR1 and CDR2: SGHTA, FQGNSA. The CDR3 has 16 amino acids. Here the CDR3 reads CASSFGGRQGGQPQHF. As DNA, the CDR3 is TGTGCCAGCAGCTTCGGGGGAAGACAGGGCGGTCAGCCCCAGCATTTT.

CDR3 residues: CASSLGGLASSSGELFF. DNA for the CDR3: TGTGCCAGCAGCTTGGGGGGACTAGCGAGTTCCTCCGGGGAGCTGTTTTTT. V is TRBV7-6 and J is TRBJ2-2; 10 nucleotides align to TRBD2. CDR3 length: 17 residues. The germline gives CDR1 SGHVS, CDR2 FNYEAQ. V lost 3 bases and J lost 6; bases outside the gene matches: 10. Combining the CDR3 with reference TRBV7-6 and TRBJ2-2 gives the whole variable domain GAGVSQSPRYKVTKRGQDVALRCDPISGHVSLYWYRQALGQGPEFLTYFNYEAQQDKSGLPNDRFSAERPEGSISTLTIQRTEQRDSAMYRCASSLGGLASSSGELFFGEGSRLTVL.

This chain connects TRBV10-2 to TRBJ2-4, with a possible D match to TRBD1 (5 bases). The ends were cut back, 2 bases at V and 7 bases at J, with 12 bases in the middle. The CDR3 spans 14 residues. CDR1 is WSHSY, CDR2 SAAADI, per germline. DNA of the CDR3: TGCGCCAGCAGTGAGATGGCAGGGATGAACATTCAGTACTTC. Its translation: CASSEMAGMNIQYF.

This chain joins TRBV4-2 and TRBJ2-6; possibly TRBD2 for D (6 bases). CDR1 is LGHNA, CDR2 YNFKEQ, per germline. The CDR3 consists of 16 residues. With 0 bases removed from V and 4 bases from J, the gap between germline ends came to 10 bases. The CDR3 loop is CASSQDRRAGANVLTF. In nucleotides, the CDR3 is TGTGCCAGCAGCCAAGATCGGAGGGCAGGGGCCAACGTCCTGACTTTC.

The V call is TRBV7-9, the J call TRBJ1-4; TRBD1 matches 7 bases. The CDR3 has 16 amino acids. From germline, CDR1 is SEHNR and CDR2 FQNEAQ (reference sequence). V lost 5 bases, J lost 8 bases, and 14 bases stayed unmatched. The CDR3 region is CASSAYRQGFLEKLFF. The CDR3 coding sequence is TGTGCCAGCAGCGCTTACAGACAGGGATTTTTAGAAAAACTGTTTTTT. Using reference TRBV7-9 and TRBJ1-4 for the parts outside the CDR3, the full variable domain is DTGVSQNPRHKITKRGQNVTFRCDPISEHNRLYWYRQTLGQGPEFLTYFQNEAQLEKSRLLSDRFSAERPKGSFSTLEIQRTEQGDSAMYLCASSAYRQGFLEKLFFGSGTQLSVL.

The chain couples TRBV19 to TRBJ1-3; D is undetermined. The V end lost 6 bases, the J end lost 7 bases, and 10 bases lay between the germline ends. The CDR3 is 12 amino acids. Germline lookup yields CDR1 LNHDA and CDR2 SQIVND (reference sequence). CDR3 nucleotides: TGTGCCAGTAGCCTCGCGAGGAACACCATATATTTT. The encoded protein is CASSLARNTIYF.

The chain joins TRBV7-9 to TRBJ1-4, with D unresolved. The germline CDR1 and CDR2 sequences are SEHNR and FQNEAQ (reference sequence). Trimming removed 1 base from V and 3 bases from J, with 12 bases in between. The CDR3 is made up of 16 amino acids. As DNA, the CDR3 is TGTGCCAGCAGCTTAGTGACGGTGCGGCCTAATGAAAAACTGTTTTTT. As protein: CASSLVTVRPNEKLFF.